This T cell receptor (beta chain) is drawn from a study of T cell responses to AZD1222 COVID-19 vaccine. The CDR3 runs to 16 residues. The V and J ends lost 5 bases and 3 bases, in that order; junction bases with no gene match: 9. In germline, CDR1 is WSHSY, CDR2 SAAADI. This clone appeared a few times. Antigen: not known. The table came from immunoSEQ multiplex PCR; TCRdb's copy has only in-frame clones and leaves some out. The repertoire holds 60,000 to 65,000 clones, with 80% to 85% as singletons. Study-level findings and limits: With two AZD1222 doses given, Spike-specific TCR breadth and depth both rose.

The receptor's source is an adult in good health. The sample here was peripheral blood, taken on day 0 of AZD1222 vaccination. V and J are TRBV10-2 and TRBJ1-1; 10 nucleotides line up with TRBD1. The CDR3 sequence: CASSSLSGTGDTEAFF. The CDR3 DNA sequence: TGCGCCAGCAGTTCCCTCTCCGGGACAGGGGACACTGAAGCTTTCTTT.